The T cell receptor (beta chain) described here comes from a study of blood T cell repertoires in COVID-19. As processed by the authors: Cell counts per sample came from amplifying reference gene primers. Profiled with immunoSEQ multiplex PCR; TCRdb holds only in-frame clones, not every one. V and J calls and clone size come straight from that table; D and trimming were deduced from the DNA. The sample has about 160,000 clones, around four fifths seen once. CDR1 is SGDLS and CDR2 is YYNGEE in the germline V gene. The CDR3 is made up of 16 amino acids. V was clipped by 1 base and J by 4 bases; unmatched bases: 5.

The material sequenced was peripheral blood. The clonotype comes from a woman aged 80 or over with active or convalescent COVID-19. This chain joins TRBV9 and TRBJ2-2; 9 bases are shared with TRBD1. CDR3 DNA sequence: TGTGCCAGCAGCGTAACGGGACAGGGAGGCACCGGGGAGCTGTTTTTT. It yields the protein CASSVTGQGGTGELFF.